This T cell receptor (beta chain) was observed in a study of response to subunit inactivated influenza vaccine (dated 2018 in TCRdb). In the study overall: Deep quantitative T cell receptor repertoire profiling was used in the study to track responses to a trivalent subunit inactivated influenza vaccine.

The time point label, as the study defines it: more than 35 days after influenza vaccine administration. The library was generated by RT-PCR. Sequencing relied on an Illumina HiSeq 2500. TCRdb cleaned the public reads at Q25 with fastp, built clones with MiXCR and kept in-frame beta chains. Rows are unified per CDR3 protein, each entry keeping the most common DNA and genes. The sample contains approximately 480,000 distinct CDR3 sequences, 10% to 11% of them found a single time. The biggest ten clones account for approximately 12% of the sample. Here is what the overall study found, with its caveats: The authors proposed that each seasonal influenza vaccination may bring in only a limited number of new T cells.

This clonotype was found many times. No cognate antigen has been identified for it. Per-base quality was not reported, and no clone a single base away is much larger than it. The CDR3 goes from the cysteine to the phenylalanine over 11 residues. Only the CDR3 region is kept as DNA, spanning 33 bases read in frame from base 1. Per the germline V gene, ENHRY is the CDR1 and SYGVKD is the CDR2. This TCR came from a man aged 45-65 years who received an inactivated influenza vaccine. Donor details come from another sample of the same person, matched by shared clones. The material sequenced was PBMCs from blood, taken roughly 45 days after vaccination. The chain employs TRBV10-3 and TRBJ2-1; the D region possibly corresponds to TRBD2 (6 bases align). CDR3 region: CGRERLNEQFF. The nucleotide sequence is TGTGGGAGGGAGAGGCTCAATGAGCAGTTCTTC.